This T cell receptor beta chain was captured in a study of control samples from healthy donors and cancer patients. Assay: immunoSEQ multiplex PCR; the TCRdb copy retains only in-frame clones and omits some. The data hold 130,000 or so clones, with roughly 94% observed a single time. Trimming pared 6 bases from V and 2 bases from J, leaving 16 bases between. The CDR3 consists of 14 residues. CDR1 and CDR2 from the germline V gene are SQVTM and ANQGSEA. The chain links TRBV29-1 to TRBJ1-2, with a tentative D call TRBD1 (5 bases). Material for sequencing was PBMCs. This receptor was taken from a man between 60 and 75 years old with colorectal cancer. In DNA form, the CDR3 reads TGCAGCGTCGCTAGGGACCTTAGGAACTATGGCTACACCTTC. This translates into CSVARDLRNYGYTF.